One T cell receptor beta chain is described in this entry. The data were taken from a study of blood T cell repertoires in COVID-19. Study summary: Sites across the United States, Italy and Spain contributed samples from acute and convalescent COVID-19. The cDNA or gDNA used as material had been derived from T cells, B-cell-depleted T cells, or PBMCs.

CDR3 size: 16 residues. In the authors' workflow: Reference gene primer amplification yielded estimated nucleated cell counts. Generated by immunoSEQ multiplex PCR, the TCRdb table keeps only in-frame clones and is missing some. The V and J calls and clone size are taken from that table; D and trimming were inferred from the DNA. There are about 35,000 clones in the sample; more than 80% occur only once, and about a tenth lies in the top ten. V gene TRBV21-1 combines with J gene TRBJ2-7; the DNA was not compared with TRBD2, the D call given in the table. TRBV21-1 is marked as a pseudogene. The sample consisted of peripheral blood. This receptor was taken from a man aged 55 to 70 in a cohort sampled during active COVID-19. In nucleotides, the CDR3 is TGTGCCAGCAGCAAAGCGCTCAGAGGGATACCCGGGGAGCAGTACTTC. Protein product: CASSKALRGIPGEQYF.